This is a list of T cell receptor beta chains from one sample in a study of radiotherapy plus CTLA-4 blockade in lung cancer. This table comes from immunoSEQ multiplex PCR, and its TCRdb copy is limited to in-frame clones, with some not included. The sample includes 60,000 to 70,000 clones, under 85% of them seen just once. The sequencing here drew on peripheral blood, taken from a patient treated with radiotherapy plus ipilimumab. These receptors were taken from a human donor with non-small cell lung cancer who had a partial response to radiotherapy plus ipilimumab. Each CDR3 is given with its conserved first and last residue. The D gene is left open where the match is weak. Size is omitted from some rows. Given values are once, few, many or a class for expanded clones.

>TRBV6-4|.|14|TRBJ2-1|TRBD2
TGTGCCAGCAAAAAGGGACTAGCGGACAATGAGCAGTTCTTC
CASKKGLADNEQFF
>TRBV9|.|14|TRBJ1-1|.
TGTGCCAGCAGCGCGGGACTCCTGAACACTGAAGCTTTCTTT
CASSAGLLNTEAFF
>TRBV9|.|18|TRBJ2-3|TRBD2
TGTGCCAGCAGCGTGGGACTAGCGGGACCTGTGGGTCCAGATACGCAGTATTTT
CASSVGLAGPVGPDTQYF
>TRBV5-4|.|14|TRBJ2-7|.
TGTGCCAGCAGCTTGCCCGGGAGTCGGTACGAGCAGTACTTC
CASSLPGSRYEQYF
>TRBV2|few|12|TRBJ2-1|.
TGTGCCAGTTGGGTAGCGGAAAATGAGCAGTTCTTC
CASWVAENEQFF
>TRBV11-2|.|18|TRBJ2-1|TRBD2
TGTGCCAGCAGCTTAGATGTGAGGGGGACTAGCGGGTCAAATGAGCAGTTCTTC
CASSLDVRGTSGSNEQFF
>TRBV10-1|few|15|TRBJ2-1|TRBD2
TGCGCCAGCAGTGAAAGGGCTAGCGGGAGTGGGGGGCAGTTCTTC
CASSERASGSGGQFF
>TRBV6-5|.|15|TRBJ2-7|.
TGTGCCAGCAGTGCCAAGGGGGGGAGCTCCTACGAGCAGTACTTC
CASSAKGGSSYEQYF
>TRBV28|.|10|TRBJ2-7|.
TGTGCCAGCAGTTTATCCGGGTTGGTATTC
CASSLSGLVF
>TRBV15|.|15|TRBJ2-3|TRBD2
TGTGCCACCGTACGGCGGGGGGGCGACACAGATACGCAGTATTTT
CATVRRGGDTDTQYF
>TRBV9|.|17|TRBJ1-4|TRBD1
TGTGCCAGCAGCTTACGACAGGGGAGAGGAACTAATGAAAAACTGTTTTTT
CASSLRQGRGTNEKLFF
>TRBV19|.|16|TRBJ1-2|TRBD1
TGTGCCAGTAGTATTGGCCCTACGAGACAGGGGTACGGCTACACCTTC
CASSIGPTRQGYGYTF
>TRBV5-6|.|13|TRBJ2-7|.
TGTGCCAGCAGCTTGTGGAGGGGACGCGAGCAGTACTTC
CASSLWRGREQYF
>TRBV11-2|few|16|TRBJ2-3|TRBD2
TGTGCCAGCAGCTTAGCTAGCGGGAGGGCCGCAGATACGCAGTATTTT
CASSLASGRAADTQYF
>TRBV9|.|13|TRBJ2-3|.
TGTGCCAGCAGCCCGAGCGAGCCAGATACGCAGTATTTT
CASSPSEPDTQYF
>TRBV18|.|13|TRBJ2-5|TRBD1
TGTGCCAGCTCACCCTCAGGGGGAGAAGAGCAGTACTTC
CASSPSGGEEQYF
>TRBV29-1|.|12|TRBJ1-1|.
TGCAGCGTAGGACAGCCGACCTATGAAGCTTTCTTT
CSVGQPTYEAFF
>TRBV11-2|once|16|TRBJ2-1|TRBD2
TGTGCCAGCAGCAGCCCAGGGACTAGCGGGAGGATGTGGCAGTTCTTC
CASSSPGTSGRMWQFF
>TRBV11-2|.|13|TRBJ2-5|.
TGTGCCAGCAGCTTAGCGGCGGAAGAGACCCAGTACTTC
CASSLAAEETQYF
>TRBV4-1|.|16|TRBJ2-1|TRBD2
TGCGCCAGCAGCCAAGGCGGGGGGAGCTCCTACAATGAGCAGTTCTTC
CASSQGGGSSYNEQFF
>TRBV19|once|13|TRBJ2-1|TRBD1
TGTGCCAGAGGACAGGGGGCTGACAATGAGCAGTTCTTC
CARGQGADNEQFF
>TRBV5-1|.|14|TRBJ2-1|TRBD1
TGCGCCAGCAGCTTGGGGGACAGCTACAATGAGCAGTTCTTC
CASSLGDSYNEQFF
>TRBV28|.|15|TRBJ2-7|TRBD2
TGTGCCAGCAGTTTTGGTTCGGGGGGGCCCTACGAGCAGTACTTC
CASSFGSGGPYEQYF
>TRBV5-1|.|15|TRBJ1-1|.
TGCGCCAGCAGCTTGGCTGCGGGCGTAGGCACTGAAGCTTTCTTT
CASSLAAGVGTEAFF
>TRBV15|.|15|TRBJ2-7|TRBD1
TGTGCCACCAGCAGAGAGCCGGGACAGTCCTACGAGCAGTACTTC
CATSREPGQSYEQYF
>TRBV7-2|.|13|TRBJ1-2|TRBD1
TGTGCCAGCGTAGGGACAGGAGGCTATGGCTACACCTTC
CASVGTGGYGYTF
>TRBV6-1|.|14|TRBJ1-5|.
TGTGCCAGCAGTTCCGGACAAGTCAATCAGCCCCAGCATTTT
CASSSGQVNQPQHF
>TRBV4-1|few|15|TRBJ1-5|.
TGCGCCAGCAGCCCCCTACCACAGAGCAATCAGCCCCAGCATTTT
CASSPLPQSNQPQHF
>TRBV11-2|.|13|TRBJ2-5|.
TGTGCCAGCAGCCGAGTCCGTTGGGAGACCCAGTACTTC
CASSRVRWETQYF
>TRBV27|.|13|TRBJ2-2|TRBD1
TGTGCCAGTCGGACAGGGGGCACCGGGGAGCTGTTTTTT
CASRTGGTGELFF
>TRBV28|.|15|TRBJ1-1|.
TGTGCCAGCAGTTCAGGGGACAAGGTACGGACGGAGGCTTTCTTT
CASSSGDKVRTEAFF
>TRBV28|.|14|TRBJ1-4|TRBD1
TGTGCCAGCAGTTTCCCGGGACAGGTAGAAAAACTGTTTTTT
CASSFPGQVEKLFF
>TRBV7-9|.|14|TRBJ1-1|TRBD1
TGTGCCAGCAGCTGGGGACAGGCGAACACTGAAGCTTTCTTT
CASSWGQANTEAFF
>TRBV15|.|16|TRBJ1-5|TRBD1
TGTGCCACCAGCAGGACAGGGGGGCGGGTGAAGCAGCCCCAGCATTTT
CATSRTGGRVKQPQHF
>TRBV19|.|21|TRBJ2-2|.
TGTGCCAGTAGTATTCGGCCCGGGACATTAGAGAAGGATGACACCAACGGGGAGCTGTTTTTT
CASSIRPGTLEKDDTNGELFF
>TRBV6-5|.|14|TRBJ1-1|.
TGTGCCAGCAGTTACCAGGGGATGAACACTGAAGCTTTCTTT
CASSYQGMNTEAFF
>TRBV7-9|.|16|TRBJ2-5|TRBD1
TGTGCCAGCAGCCCCACGCAGAGGGGGCGACAAGAGACCCAGTACTTC
CASSPTQRGRQETQYF
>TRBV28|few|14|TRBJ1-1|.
TGTGCCAGCAGTTTATTGGGGGCCGGGACTGAAGCTTTCTTT
CASSLLGAGTEAFF
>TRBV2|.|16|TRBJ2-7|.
TGTGCCAGCAGTGAATGGGTGACTCCAGGGGTCCCCGAGCAGTACTTC
CASSEWVTPGVPEQYF
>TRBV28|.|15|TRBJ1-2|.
TGTGCCAGCTTCCCGCGGGGGGCGCAAGGCAGTGGCTACACCTTC
CASFPRGAQGSGYTF
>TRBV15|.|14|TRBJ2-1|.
TGTGCCACCAGCAGCGCCCCGGCGACGGGTGAGCAGTTCTTC
CATSSAPATGEQFF
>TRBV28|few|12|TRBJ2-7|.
TGTGCCAGCAGTTTATCCCCGGTGGAGCAGTACTTC
CASSLSPVEQYF
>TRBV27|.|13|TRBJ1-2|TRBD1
TGTGCCAGCAGTCAGGGGGCCAACTATGGCTACACCTTC
CASSQGANYGYTF
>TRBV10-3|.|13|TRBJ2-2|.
TGTGCCATCAGTGAGGTTATCACCGGGGAGCTGTTTTTT
CAISEVITGELFF
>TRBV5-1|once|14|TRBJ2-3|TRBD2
TGCGCCAGCAGCCGCGGGGGAATTACAGATACGCAGTATTTT
CASSRGGITDTQYF
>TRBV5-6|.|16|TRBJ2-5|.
TGTGCCAGCAGCTTTCCAGGGGCGCCAGTCCAAGAGACCCAGTACTTC
CASSFPGAPVQETQYF
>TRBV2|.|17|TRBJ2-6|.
TGTGCCAGCAGTGAGGAGTTAATTCGGTCTGGGGCCAACGTCCTGACTTTC
CASSEELIRSGANVLTF
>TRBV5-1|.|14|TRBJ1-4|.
TGCGCCAGCAGCCCGAGCCGTACTAATGAAAAACTGTTTTTT
CASSPSRTNEKLFF